This T cell receptor (beta chain) is from a study of CD8+ T cells in alopecia areata. The overall study: The authors scored treated patients' severity by affected scalp percentage.

Study-wide results and limits: Scalp clonality and expanded CD8+ clones among the top 100 showed significant decreases with tofacitinib. Many of the expanded lesional clones endured in scalp and blood while on tofacitinib.

Treatment denoted: oral pan-JAK inhibitor, 5-10 mg twice daily. It was from alopecia areata patients that lesional scalp punch biopsies and peripheral blood were collected. Extraction and reverse transcription of RNA yielded cDNA as the sequencing template. Using immunoSEQ multiplex PCR, the repertoire was profiled, and TCRdb retains in-frame clones only, with some absent. Counted here are 170,000 or so clones, about 55% occurring once; the ten biggest clones make up 10% to 11%. This CDR3 is built from 14 residues. V shed 7 bases, J shed 1 base, and the junction held 6 bases outside the gene matches. Germline CDR1 reads MNHEY; CDR2 reads SVGAGI. Notes on this clone: Its antigen is unidentified.

The source is a human donor with alopecia areata. Sequencing was performed on CD8+ T cells sorted from blood, taken at week 24, from a patient treated with tofacitinib. J is TRBJ2-5 and V is TRBV6-5; 7 bases fit TRBD1. CDR3 sequence reads: CASNPGTVQETQYF. DNA for the CDR3: TGTGCCAGCAACCCCGGGACAGTCCAAGAGACCCAGTACTTC.